This T cell receptor beta chain appears in the sequencing data of a study of CD8+CD57+ T cells in acquired aplastic anemia. This CDR3 is 14 amino acids long. V shed 5 bases and J 6 bases; nucleotides not matched to a gene: 6. Germline V lookup: CDR1 SGHTA, CDR2 FQGTGA. Genomic DNA provided the template from which TCR beta VDJ and CDR3 profiles were obtained. Each CDR3 protein is one row after TCRdb ran MiXCR on the reads. This sample has around 170,000 distinct CDR3 sequences; roughly 63% occur once, and the top ten carry less than 55%. In its sample, this clonotype was seen once. The sequenced sample consisted of sorted CD4+, CD8+, or CD8+CD57+ T cells (not recorded which) from PBMCs. This receptor was obtained from a human donor in good health. The chain joins TRBV7-3 to TRBJ2-3, with 9 bases aligning to TRBD2. The CDR3 DNA reads as TGTGCCAGCAGCCAGCGGGGGGAGCCCGATACGCAGTATTTT. Translating it yields CASSQRGEPDTQYF.